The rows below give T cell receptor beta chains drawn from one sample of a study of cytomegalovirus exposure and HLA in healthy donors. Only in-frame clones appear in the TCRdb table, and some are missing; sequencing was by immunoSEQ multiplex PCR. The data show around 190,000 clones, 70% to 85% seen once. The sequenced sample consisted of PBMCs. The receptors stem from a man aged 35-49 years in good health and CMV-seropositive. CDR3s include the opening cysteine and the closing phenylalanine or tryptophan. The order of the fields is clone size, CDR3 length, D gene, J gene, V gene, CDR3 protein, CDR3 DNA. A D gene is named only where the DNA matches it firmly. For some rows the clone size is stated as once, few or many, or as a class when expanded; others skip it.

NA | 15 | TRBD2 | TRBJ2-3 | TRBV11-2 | CASSLGAGGTDTQYF | TGTGCCAGCAGCTTAGGGGCGGGGGGAACAGATACGCAGTATTTT
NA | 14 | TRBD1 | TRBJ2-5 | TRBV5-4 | CASSRDSHQETQYF | TGTGCCAGCAGCCGGGACAGCCACCAAGAGACCCAGTACTTC
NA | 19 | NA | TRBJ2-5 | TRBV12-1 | CASSSYETSGGRFRETQYF | TGTGCCAGCAGCTCCTATGAAACTAGCGGGGGGAGGTTTAGGGAGACCCAGTACTTC
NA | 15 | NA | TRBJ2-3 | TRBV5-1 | CASRLGGPARDTQYF | TGCGCCAGCAGATTGGGGGGGCCCGCTAGAGATACGCAGTATTTT
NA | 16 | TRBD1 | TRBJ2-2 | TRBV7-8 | CASSGRDRVGTGELFF | TGTGCCAGCAGCGGGCGGGACAGGGTTGGAACCGGGGAGCTGTTTTTT
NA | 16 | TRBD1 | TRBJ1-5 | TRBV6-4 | CASSERDRGLPQPQHF | TGTGCCAGCAGTGAAAGGGACAGGGGTCTTCCTCAGCCCCAGCATTTT
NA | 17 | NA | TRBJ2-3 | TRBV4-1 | CASSKRVLRLSLDTQYF | TGCGCCAGCAGCAAAAGAGTCCTACGCCTATCTTTGGATACGCAGTATTTT
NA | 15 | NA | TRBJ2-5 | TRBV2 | CASREQSTRGETQYF | TGTGCCAGCAGGGAACAAAGCACCCGAGGGGAGACCCAGTACTTC
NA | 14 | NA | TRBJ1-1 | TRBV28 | CASTQGGANTEAFF | TGTGCCAGCACCCAAGGTGGGGCGAACACTGAAGCTTTCTTT
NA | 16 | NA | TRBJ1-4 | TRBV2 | CASSEALGGAGEKLFF | TGTGCCAGCAGTGAAGCGCTTGGGGGGGCCGGTGAAAAACTGTTTTTT
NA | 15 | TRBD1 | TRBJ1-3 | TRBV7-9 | CASSLDTGAGNTIYF | TGTGCCAGCAGCTTAGACACAGGGGCGGGAAACACCATATATTTT
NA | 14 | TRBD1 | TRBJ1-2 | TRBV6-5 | CASSYLGQGGGYTF | TGTGCCAGCAGTTACCTAGGACAGGGCGGGGGCTACACCTTC
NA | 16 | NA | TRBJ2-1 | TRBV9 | CASSVRGDFAYNEQFF | TGTGCCAGCAGCGTCCGAGGGGACTTCGCCTACAATGAGCAGTTCTTC
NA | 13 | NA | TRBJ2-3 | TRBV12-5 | CASVLEGADTQYF | TGTGCTAGTGTTCTCGAGGGGGCAGATACGCAGTATTTT
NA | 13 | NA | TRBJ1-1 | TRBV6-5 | CASSMTENTEAFF | TGTGCCAGCAGTATGACTGAGAACACTGAAGCTTTCTTT
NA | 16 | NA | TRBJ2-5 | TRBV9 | CASSVLGEPGIRTQYF | TGTGCCAGCAGCGTCCTCGGGGAGCCCGGCATTAGGACCCAGTACTTC
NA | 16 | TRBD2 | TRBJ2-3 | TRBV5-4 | CASSLISGASTDTQYF | TGTGCCAGCAGCTTGATTAGCGGGGCTAGCACAGATACGCAGTATTTT
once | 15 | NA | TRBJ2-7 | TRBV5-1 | CASSLGVSGSYEQYF | TGCGCCAGCAGCTTGGGGGTGAGCGGTTCGTACGAGCAGTACTTC
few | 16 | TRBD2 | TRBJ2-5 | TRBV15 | CATGASGGEYQETQYF | TGTGCCACCGGGGCTAGCGGGGGCGAGTACCAAGAGACCCAGTACTTC
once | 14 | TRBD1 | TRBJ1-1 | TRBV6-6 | CASSLGTVNTEAFF | TGTGCCAGCAGTTTGGGGACAGTGAACACTGAAGCTTTCTTT
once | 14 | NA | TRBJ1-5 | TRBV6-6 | CASSYGAREQPQHF | TGTGCCAGCAGTTACGGGGCTCGGGAGCAGCCCCAGCATTTT
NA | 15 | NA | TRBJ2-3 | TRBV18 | CASSLTVGNPDTQYF | TGTGCCAGCTCCCTAACAGTCGGGAACCCAGATACGCAGTATTTT
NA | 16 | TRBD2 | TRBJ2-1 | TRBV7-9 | CASSSPRTSGKGEQFF | TGTGCCAGCAGCTCCCCCAGGACTAGCGGGAAGGGTGAGCAGTTCTTC
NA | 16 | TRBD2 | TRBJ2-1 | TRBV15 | CATSRDRLAGENEQFF | TGTGCCACCAGCAGAGATCGGCTAGCGGGAGAGAATGAGCAGTTCTTC
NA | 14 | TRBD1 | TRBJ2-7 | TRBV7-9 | CASSPGQGDYEQYF | TGTGCCAGCAGCCCGGGACAGGGAGACTACGAGCAGTACTTC
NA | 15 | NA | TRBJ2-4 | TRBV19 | CASLSGLQGEDIQYF | TGTGCCAGCCTGTCCGGGCTCCAGGGGGAGGACATTCAGTACTTC
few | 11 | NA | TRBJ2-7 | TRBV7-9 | CASGLLHEQYF | TGTGCCAGCGGACTCCTCCACGAGCAGTACTTC
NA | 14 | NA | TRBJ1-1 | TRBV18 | CASSPQQRDTEAFF | TGTGCCAGCTCACCACAGCAGAGGGACACTGAAGCTTTCTTT
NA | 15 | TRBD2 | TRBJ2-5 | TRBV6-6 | CASISRGEGKGTQYF | TGTGCCAGCATCTCCCGGGGGGAGGGGAAGGGGACCCAGTACTTC
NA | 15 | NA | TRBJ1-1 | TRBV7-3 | CASSSSDSANTEAFF | TGTGCCAGCAGCTCTTCGGACAGTGCGAACACTGAAGCTTTCTTT
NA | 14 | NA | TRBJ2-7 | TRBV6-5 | CASSPQSGRGEQYF | TGTGCCAGCAGCCCCCAATCTGGCAGGGGCGAGCAGTACTTC
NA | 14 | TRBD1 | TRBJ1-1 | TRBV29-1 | CSVYEQGYGTEAFF | TGCAGCGTATACGAACAGGGGTACGGCACTGAAGCTTTCTTT
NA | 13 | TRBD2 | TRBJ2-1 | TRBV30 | CAGTSGGYNEQFF | TGTGCCGGAACTAGCGGTGGCTACAATGAGCAGTTCTTC